These T cell receptor beta chains were read from a single sample in a study of T cells in localized non-small cell lung cancer. Some clones are missing from TCRdb's copy, which holds only in-frame ones; the method was immunoSEQ multiplex PCR. The sample includes 9,500 to 11,000 clones, 90% of them seen just once. The sample here was peripheral blood, taken before any cancer treatment. The receptors shown here come from a male donor aged 60 or older with stage III lung adenocarcinoma. CDR3s include the opening cysteine and the closing phenylalanine or tryptophan. D genes are given only for firm matches. Rows may omit the clone size; those that give it use once, few, many or a size class.

size | J | V | D | DNA | CDR3
- | TRBJ1-1 | TRBV7-7 | - | TGTGCCAGCAGCCCCAGCACGAACACTGAAGCTTTCTTT | CASSPSTNTEAFF
once | TRBJ2-2 | TRBV10-2 | - | TGCGCCAGCAGTGCCCTTGGGACGGCCGAGAACACCGGGGAGCTGTTTTTT | CASSALGTAENTGELFF
once | TRBJ2-7 | TRBV21-1 | - | TGTGCCAGCAGAAACTCACAAAAGTACGAGCAGTACTTC | CASRNSQKYEQYF
once | TRBJ2-2 | TRBV7-6 | TRBD1 | TGTGCCAGCAGCTTAGAGGGGACAGGATTCACCGGGGAGCTGTTTTTT | CASSLEGTGFTGELFF
- | TRBJ1-2 | TRBV28 | - | TGTGCCAGCAGCCTGACAGGACCTCCTTTCGGCTACACCTTC | CASSLTGPPFGYTF
- | TRBJ1-2 | TRBV6-1 | - | TGTGCCAGCAGCCGCCGAGAACCCTATGGCTACACCTTC | CASSRREPYGYTF
- | TRBJ2-3 | TRBV27 | TRBD2 | TGTGCCAGCTCCTTAGCGGGAGGGCCGCCGGTAGATACGCAGTATTTT | CASSLAGGPPVDTQYF
- | TRBJ1-6 | TRBV2 | - | TGTGCCAGCAGTGAACGGCAGGATAATTCACCCCTCCACTTT | CASSERQDNSPLHF
- | TRBJ2-1 | TRBV5-6 | - | TGTGCCAGCAGCTCCCGTACAGGGTCCTACAATGAGCAGTTCTTC | CASSSRTGSYNEQFF
once | TRBJ2-2 | TRBV19 | - | TGTGCCAGTAGTACTCGGCTTGGGCTAGCAGGGGAGCTGTTTTTT | CASSTRLGLAGELFF
- | TRBJ2-1 | TRBV19 | - | TGTGCCAGTAGTCCCCCACAGCAGAGGACCTACAATGAGCAGTTCTTC | CASSPPQQRTYNEQFF
- | TRBJ2-5 | TRBV5-1 | TRBD1 | TGCGCCAGCAGCTGGGGGACAGTACAAGAGACCCAGTACTTC | CASSWGTVQETQYF
- | TRBJ2-5 | TRBV19 | TRBD2 | TGTGCCAGTAGTATTAGTGCGGGAGGGCCAGGGGATCAAGAGACCCAGTACTTC | CASSISAGGPGDQETQYF
- | TRBJ2-7 | TRBV5-4 | TRBD1 | TGTGCCAGCAGCTCCGGGACAGGGGTATTCTACGAGCAGTACTTC | CASSSGTGVFYEQYF
- | TRBJ2-3 | TRBV19 | - | TGTGCCAGTAGTCCTTCGTTCACAGATACGCAGTATTTT | CASSPSFTDTQYF
- | TRBJ2-4 | TRBV5-6 | TRBD2 | TGTGTCGGGCTGCGGGAGGATTCCACAGATACGCAGTACTTC | CVGLREDSTDTQYF
few | TRBJ1-1 | TRBV29-1 | - | TGCAGCGTTGACTTTGGGGGGTTGTCCGCTGAAGCTTTCTTT | CSVDFGGLSAEAFF
- | TRBJ1-1 | TRBV28 | - | TGTGCCAGCAGTTTAGGGGCAGGGAACACTGAAGCTTTCTTT | CASSLGAGNTEAFF
- | TRBJ2-7 | TRBV5-4 | TRBD2 | TGTGCCAGCAGCCTGACAAGCGGGAGCTACGAGCAGTACTTC | CASSLTSGSYEQYF
- | TRBJ2-3 | TRBV29-1 | - | TGCAGCGTTGAAGCAGATACGCAGTATTTT | CSVEADTQYF
once | TRBJ2-3 | TRBV28 | TRBD2 | TGTGCCAGCAAGGCTGCGGGAGATACTAGCACAGATACGCAGTATTTT | CASKAAGDTSTDTQYF
- | TRBJ2-7 | TRBV7-2 | - | TGTGCCAGCAGCTTAGTATTCCAGACACCATACTACGAGCAGTACTTC | CASSLVFQTPYYEQYF
- | TRBJ1-2 | TRBV29-1 | TRBD1 | TGCAGCGTCGACGAATTGACAGGGGTGCTCTATGGCTACACCTTC | CSVDELTGVLYGYTF
- | TRBJ2-1 | TRBV5-1 | TRBD1 | TGCGCCAGCAGCTATAACAGGGGCAGGGGTGAGCAGTTCTTC | CASSYNRGRGEQFF
- | TRBJ1-4 | TRBV9 | - | TGTGCCAGCAGCGTAGGCGGGGGGGTGAGGTCTAATGAAAAACTGTTTTTT | CASSVGGGVRSNEKLFF
once | TRBJ1-3 | TRBV6-1 | - | TGTGCCAGCACAAGCAGGGGTCCGTCTGGAAACACCATATATTTT | CASTSRGPSGNTIYF
- | TRBJ2-5 | TRBV2 | - | TGTGCCAGCCAACGAATAGCAGGAGAGACCCAGTACTTC | CASQRIAGETQYF
- | TRBJ1-5 | TRBV5-8 | - | TGTGCCAGCAGCCCCGGGTGGGGCCCTAATAGCAATCAGCCCCAGCATTTT | CASSPGWGPNSNQPQHF
- | TRBJ2-3 | TRBV20-1 | - | TGCAGCGCCGGGATCACAGATACGCAGTATTTT | CSAGITDTQYF
- | TRBJ2-7 | TRBV6-1 | TRBD2 | TGTGCCAGCAGTGATAGGGCGGGAGGGCCCTACGAGCAGTACTTC | CASSDRAGGPYEQYF
- | TRBJ1-3 | TRBV7-2 | - | TGTGCCAGCAGCCCCTCTGGAAACACCATATATTTT | CASSPSGNTIYF
- | TRBJ2-4 | TRBV2 | - | TGTGCCAGCAGCCTTGACGACCTGGCGGGAACCAAAAACATTCAGTACTTC | CASSLDDLAGTKNIQYF
- | TRBJ2-7 | TRBV27 | - | TGTGCCAGCAGTACCCTCTACGAGCAGTACTTC | CASSTLYEQYF
- | TRBJ2-6 | TRBV9 | - | TGTGCCAGCAGCCCGCTGACAGGTCGGGCTCCTGGGGCCAACGTCCTGACTTTC | CASSPLTGRAPGANVLTF
- | TRBJ1-1 | TRBV2 | - | TGTGCCAGCAGTGAAGTCGGGATGAACACTGAAGCTTTCTTT | CASSEVGMNTEAFF
- | TRBJ2-1 | TRBV5-5 | TRBD2 | TGTGCCAGCAGCTTGGGACTAGCGGTGCCTCGGTACAATGAGCAGTTCTTC | CASSLGLAVPRYNEQFF
- | TRBJ2-3 | TRBV29-1 | - | TGCAGCGTTGAAAGGGGGGGCACAGATACGCAGTATTTT | CSVERGGTDTQYF
- | TRBJ2-3 | TRBV5-1 | - | TGCGCCAGCAGCTTGGGACTAGAAAGAACAGATACGCAGTATTTT | CASSLGLERTDTQYF
- | TRBJ1-6 | TRBV10-1 | - | TGCGCCAGCCCCAGGGACCGCGGCTCCTATAATTCACCCCTCCACTTT | CASPRDRGSYNSPLHF
- | TRBJ2-5 | TRBV7-9 | - | TGTGCCAGCAGCTTAGGGGGGGCCTCCCAAGAGACCCAGTACTTC | CASSLGGASQETQYF
- | TRBJ2-7 | TRBV30 | - | TGTGCCTGGAGTGTAGCATCCCTCCGCTCCTACGAGCAGTACTTC | CAWSVASLRSYEQYF